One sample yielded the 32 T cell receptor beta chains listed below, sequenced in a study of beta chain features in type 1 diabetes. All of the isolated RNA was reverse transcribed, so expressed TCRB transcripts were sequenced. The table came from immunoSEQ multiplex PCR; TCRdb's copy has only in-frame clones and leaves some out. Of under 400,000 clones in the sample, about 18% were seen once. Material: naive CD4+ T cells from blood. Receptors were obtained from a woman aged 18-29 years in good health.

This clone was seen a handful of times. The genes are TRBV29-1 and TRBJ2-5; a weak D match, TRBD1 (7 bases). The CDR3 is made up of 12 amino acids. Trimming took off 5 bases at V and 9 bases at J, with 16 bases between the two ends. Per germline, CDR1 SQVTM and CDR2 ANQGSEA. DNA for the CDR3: TGCAGCGTTAGGACTACCCAGGGGGCCCAGTACTTC. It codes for CSVRTTQGAQYF.

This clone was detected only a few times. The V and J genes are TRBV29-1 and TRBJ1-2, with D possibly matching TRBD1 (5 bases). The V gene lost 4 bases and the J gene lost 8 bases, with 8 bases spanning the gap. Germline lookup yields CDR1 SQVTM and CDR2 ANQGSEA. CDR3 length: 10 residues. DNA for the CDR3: TGCAGCGTTGTGGCAGGGGGCTACACCTTC. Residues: CSVVAGGYTF.

The chain's CDR3 is CSVGALNTEAFF. The CDR3 DNA is TGCAGCGTTGGGGCCTTGAACACTGAAGCTTTCTTT. The chain links TRBV29-1 to TRBJ1-1; D call uncertain. Germline V gene lookup returns CDR1 SQVTM and CDR2 ANQGSEA. V shed 4 bases and J shed 0 bases, with 6 bases lying between them. The CDR3 is 12 amino acids.

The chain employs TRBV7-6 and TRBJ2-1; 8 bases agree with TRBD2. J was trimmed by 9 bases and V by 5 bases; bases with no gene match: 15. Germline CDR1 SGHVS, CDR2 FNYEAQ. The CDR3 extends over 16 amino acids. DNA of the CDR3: TGTGCCAGCAGCCCCCTTACGGGCCTAGCGGGCCGTGAGCAGTTCTTC. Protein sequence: CASSPLTGLAGREQFF.

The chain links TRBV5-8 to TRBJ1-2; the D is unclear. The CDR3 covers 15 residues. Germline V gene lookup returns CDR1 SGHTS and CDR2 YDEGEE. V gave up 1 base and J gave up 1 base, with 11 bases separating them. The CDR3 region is CASSLRFRINYGYTF. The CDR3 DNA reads TGTGCCAGCAGCTTGAGGTTCAGGATTAACTATGGCTACACCTTC.

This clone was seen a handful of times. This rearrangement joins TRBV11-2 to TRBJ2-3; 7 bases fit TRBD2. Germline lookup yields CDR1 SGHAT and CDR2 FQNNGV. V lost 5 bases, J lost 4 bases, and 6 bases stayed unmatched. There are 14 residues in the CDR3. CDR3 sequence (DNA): TGTGCCAGCAGCCCGGGACTAAAGGCAGATACGCAGTATTTT. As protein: CASSPGLKADTQYF.

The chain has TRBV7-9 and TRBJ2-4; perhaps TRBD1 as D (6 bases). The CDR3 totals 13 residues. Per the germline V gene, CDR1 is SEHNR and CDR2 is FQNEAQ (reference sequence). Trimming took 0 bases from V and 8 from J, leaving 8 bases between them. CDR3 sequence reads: CASSLARGDIQYF. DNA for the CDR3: TGTGCCAGCAGCTTAGCCAGGGGAGACATTCAGTACTTC.

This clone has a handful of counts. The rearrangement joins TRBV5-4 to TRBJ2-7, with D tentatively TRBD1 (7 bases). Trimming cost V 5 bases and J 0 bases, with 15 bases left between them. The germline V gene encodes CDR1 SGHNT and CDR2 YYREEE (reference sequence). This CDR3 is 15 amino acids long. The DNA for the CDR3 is TGTGCCAGCAGGTCGCAGGGGGGAAGCTCCTACGAGCAGTACTTC. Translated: CASRSQGGSSYEQYF.

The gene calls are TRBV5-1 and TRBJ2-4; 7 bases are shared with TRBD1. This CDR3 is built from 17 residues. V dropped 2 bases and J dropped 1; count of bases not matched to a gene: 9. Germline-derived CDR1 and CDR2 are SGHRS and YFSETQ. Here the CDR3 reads CASSFLSTGRAKNIQYF. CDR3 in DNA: TGCGCCAGCAGCTTCCTATCGACAGGGCGGGCCAAAAACATTCAGTACTTC.

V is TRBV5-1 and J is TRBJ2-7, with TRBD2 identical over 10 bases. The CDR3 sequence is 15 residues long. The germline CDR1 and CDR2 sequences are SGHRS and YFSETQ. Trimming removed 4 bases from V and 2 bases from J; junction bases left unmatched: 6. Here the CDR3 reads CASSQTSGDPYEQYF. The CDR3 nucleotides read TGCGCCAGCAGCCAAACTAGCGGGGACCCCTACGAGCAGTACTTC.

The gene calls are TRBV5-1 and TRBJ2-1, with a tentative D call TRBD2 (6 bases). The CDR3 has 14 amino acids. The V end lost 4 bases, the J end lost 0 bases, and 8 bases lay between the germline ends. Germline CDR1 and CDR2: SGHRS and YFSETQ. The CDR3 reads CASSGGNSYNEQFF. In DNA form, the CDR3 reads TGCGCCAGCAGCGGGGGGAACTCCTACAATGAGCAGTTCTTC. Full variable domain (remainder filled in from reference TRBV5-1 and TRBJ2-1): KAGVTQTPRYLIKTRGQQVTLSCSPISGHRSVSWYQQTPGQGLQFLFEYFSETQRNKGNFPGRFSGRQFSNSRSEMNVSTLELGDSALYLCASSGGNSYNEQFFGPGTRLTVL.

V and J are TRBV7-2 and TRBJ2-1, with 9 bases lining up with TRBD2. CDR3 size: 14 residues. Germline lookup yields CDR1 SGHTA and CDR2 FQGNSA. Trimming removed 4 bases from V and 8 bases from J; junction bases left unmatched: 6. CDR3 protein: CASSSIAGVDEQFF. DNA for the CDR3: TGTGCCAGCAGCTCCATAGCGGGAGTCGATGAGCAGTTCTTC. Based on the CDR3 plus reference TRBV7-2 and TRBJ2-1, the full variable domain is GAGVSQSPSNKVTEKGKDVELRCDPISGHTALYWYRQSLGQGLEFLIYFQGNSAPDKSGLPSDRFSAERTGGSVSTLTIQRTQQEDSAVYLCASSSIAGVDEQFFGPGTRLTVL.

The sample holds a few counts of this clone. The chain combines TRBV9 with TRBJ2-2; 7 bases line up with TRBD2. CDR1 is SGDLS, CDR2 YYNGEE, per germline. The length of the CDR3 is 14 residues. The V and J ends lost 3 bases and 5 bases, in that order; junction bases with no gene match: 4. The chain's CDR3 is CASSAGGGTGELFF. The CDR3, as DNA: TGTGCCAGCAGCGCCGGGGGAGGGACCGGGGAGCTGTTTTTT.

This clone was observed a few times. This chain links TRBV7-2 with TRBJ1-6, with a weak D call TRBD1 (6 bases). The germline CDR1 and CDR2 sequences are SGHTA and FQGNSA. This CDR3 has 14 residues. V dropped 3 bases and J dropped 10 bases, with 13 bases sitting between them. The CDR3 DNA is TGTGCCAGCAGCTTCGGGGGGCTGGGATCACCCCTCCACTTT. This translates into CASSFGGLGSPLHF.

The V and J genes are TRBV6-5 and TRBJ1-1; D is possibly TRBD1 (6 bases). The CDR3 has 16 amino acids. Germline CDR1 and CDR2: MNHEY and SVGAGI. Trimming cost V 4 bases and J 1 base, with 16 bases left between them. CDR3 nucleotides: TGTGCCAGCAGTTCCCCTTATAGGGGGTCGAACACTGAAGCTTTCTTT. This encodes CASSSPYRGSNTEAFF.

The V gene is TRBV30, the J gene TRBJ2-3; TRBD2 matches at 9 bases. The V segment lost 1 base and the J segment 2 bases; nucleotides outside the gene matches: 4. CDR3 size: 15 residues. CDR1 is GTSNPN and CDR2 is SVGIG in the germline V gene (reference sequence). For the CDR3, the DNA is TGTGCCTGGAGTGCCGGGACTAGCCTCACAGATACGCAGTATTTT. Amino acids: CAWSAGTSLTDTQYF.

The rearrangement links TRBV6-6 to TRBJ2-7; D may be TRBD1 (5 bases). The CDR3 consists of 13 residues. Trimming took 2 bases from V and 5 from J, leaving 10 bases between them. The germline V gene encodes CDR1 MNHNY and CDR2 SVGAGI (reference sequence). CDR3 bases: TGTGCCAGCAGTTACGACAGAGGCAACGAGCAGTACTTC. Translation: CASSYDRGNEQYF.

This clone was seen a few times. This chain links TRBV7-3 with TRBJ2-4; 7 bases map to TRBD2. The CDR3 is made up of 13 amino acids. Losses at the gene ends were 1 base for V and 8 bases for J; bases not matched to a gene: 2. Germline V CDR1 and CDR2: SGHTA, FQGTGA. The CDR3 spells CASSLRAGDIQYF. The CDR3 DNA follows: TGTGCCAGCAGCTTAAGGGCGGGGGACATTCAGTACTTC.

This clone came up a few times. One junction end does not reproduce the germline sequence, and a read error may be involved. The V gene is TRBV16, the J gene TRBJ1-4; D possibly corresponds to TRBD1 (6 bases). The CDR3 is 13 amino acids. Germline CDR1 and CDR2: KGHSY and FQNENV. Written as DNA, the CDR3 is TGTGCCAGCAGCCAATCCACGGACAGCGGCGGCTGTTTT. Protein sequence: CASSQSTDSGGCF.

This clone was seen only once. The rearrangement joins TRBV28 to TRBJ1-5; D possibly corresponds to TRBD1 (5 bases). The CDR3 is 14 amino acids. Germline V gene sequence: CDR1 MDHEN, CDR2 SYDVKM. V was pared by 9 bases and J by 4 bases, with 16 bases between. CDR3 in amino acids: CASLGGTVNQPQHF. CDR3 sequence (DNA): TGTGCCAGTTTGGGGGGAACAGTGAATCAGCCCCAGCATTTT.

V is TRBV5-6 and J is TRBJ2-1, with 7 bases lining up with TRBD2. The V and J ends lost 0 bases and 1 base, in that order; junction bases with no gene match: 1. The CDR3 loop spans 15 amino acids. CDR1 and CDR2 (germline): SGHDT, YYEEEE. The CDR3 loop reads CASSLGLASYNEQFF. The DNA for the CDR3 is TGTGCCAGCAGCTTGGGACTAGCTTCCTACAATGAGCAGTTCTTC.

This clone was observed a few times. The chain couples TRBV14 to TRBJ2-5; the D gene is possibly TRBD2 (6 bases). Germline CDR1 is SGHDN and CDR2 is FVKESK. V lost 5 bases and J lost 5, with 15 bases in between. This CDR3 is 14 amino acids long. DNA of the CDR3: TGTGCCAGCAGCAGCGGGCATGCGGGGGAGACCCAGTACTTC. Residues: CASSSGHAGETQYF.

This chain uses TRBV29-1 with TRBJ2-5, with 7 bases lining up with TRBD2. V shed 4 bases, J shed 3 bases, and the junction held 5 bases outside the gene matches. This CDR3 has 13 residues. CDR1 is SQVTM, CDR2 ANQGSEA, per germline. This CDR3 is CSVGEGGEETQYF. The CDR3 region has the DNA TGCAGCGTTGGGGAGGGAGGCGAAGAGACCCAGTACTTC.

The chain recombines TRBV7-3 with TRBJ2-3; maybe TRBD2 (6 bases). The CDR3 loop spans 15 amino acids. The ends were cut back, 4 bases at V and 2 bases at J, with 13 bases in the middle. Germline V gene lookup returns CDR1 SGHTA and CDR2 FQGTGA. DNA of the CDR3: TGTGCCAGCAGCTCCAGGAGCGGGCCCACAGATACGCAGTATTTT. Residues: CASSSRSGPTDTQYF. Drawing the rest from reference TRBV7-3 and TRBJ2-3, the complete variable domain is GAGVSQTPSNKVTEKGKYVELRCDPISGHTALYWYRQSLGQGPEFLIYFQGTGAADDSGLPNDRFFAVRPEGSVSTLKIQRTERGDSAVYLCASSSRSGPTDTQYFGPGTRLTVL.

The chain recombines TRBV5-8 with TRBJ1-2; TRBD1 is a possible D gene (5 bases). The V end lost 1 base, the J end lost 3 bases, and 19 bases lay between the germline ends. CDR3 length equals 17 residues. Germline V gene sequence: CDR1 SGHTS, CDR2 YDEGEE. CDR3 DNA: TGTGCCAGCAGCTTGTTGGGGCAGAGGCGAACTTACTATGGCTACACCTTC. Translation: CASSLLGQRRTYYGYTF.

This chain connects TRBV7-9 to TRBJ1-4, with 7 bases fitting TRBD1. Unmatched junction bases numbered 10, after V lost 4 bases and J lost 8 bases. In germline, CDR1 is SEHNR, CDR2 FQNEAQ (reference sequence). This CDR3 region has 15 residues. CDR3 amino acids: CASSSLRTGGEKLFF. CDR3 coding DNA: TGTGCCAGCAGCTCGCTCCGGACAGGAGGCGAAAAACTGTTTTTT.

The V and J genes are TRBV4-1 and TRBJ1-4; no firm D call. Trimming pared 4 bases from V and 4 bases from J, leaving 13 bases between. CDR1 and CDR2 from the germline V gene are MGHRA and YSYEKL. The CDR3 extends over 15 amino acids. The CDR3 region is CASSPDGLFNEKLFF. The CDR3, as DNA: TGCGCCAGCAGCCCTGACGGACTGTTTAATGAAAAACTGTTTTTT.

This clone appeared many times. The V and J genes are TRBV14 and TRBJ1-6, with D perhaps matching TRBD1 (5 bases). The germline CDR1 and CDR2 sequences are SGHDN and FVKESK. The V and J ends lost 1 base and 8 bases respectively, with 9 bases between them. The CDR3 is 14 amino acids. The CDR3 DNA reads TGTGCCAGCAGCCAAGCTTCAGGGCATTCACCCCTCCACTTT. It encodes CASSQASGHSPLHF.

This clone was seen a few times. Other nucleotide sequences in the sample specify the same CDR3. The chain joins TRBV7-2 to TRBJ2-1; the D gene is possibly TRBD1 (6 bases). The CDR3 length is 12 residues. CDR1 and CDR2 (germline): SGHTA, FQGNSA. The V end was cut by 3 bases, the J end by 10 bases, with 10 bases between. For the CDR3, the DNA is TGTGCCAGCAGCTTGGGCAGGGGAGAGCAGTTCTTC. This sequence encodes CASSLGRGEQFF.

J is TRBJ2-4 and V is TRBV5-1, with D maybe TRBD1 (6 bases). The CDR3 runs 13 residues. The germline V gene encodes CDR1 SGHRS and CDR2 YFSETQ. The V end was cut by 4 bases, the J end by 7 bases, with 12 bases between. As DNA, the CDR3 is TGCGCCAGCAGCGCCGACAGGAGCAACATTCAGTACTTC. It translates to CASSADRSNIQYF.

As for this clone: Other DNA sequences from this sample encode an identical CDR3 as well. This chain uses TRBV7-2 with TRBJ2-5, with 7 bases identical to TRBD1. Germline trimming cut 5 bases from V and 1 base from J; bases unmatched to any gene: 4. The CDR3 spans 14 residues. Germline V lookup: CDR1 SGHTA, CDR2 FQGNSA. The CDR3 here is CASSLGTVQETQYF. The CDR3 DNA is TGTGCCAGCAGCCTTGGGACAGTCCAAGAGACCCAGTACTTC.

CDR3 residues: CASSVQGTNEKLFF. Written as DNA, the CDR3 is TGTGCCAGCAGCGTACAGGGTACTAATGAAAAACTGTTTTTT. This rearrangement joins TRBV9 to TRBJ1-4; tentative D call: TRBD1 (5 bases). The V gene's germline CDR1 is SGDLS and CDR2 YYNGEE. This CDR3 comprises 14 residues. V lost 1 base and J 2 bases, leaving 6 bases between the germline ends.